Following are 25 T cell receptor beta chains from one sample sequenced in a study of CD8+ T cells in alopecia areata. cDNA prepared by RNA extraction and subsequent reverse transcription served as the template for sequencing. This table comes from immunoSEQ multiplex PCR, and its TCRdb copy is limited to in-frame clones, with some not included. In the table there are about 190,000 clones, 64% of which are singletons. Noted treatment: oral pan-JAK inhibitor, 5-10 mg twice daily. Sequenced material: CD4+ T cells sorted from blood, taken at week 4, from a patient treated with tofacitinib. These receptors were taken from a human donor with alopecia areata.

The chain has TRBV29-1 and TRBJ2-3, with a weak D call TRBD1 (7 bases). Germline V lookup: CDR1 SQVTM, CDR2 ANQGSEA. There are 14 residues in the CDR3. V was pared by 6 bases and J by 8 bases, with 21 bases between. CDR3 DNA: TGCAGCGTCCGAAGGGGACCAGGGGGAGGTACGCAGTATTTT. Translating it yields CSVRRGPGGGTQYF.

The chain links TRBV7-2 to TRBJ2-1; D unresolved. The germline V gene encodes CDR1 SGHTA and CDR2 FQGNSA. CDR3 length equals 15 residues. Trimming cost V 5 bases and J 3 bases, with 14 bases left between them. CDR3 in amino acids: CASSPAHGNYNEQFF. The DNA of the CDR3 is TGTGCCAGCAGCCCCGCCCACGGTAACTACAATGAGCAGTTCTTC.

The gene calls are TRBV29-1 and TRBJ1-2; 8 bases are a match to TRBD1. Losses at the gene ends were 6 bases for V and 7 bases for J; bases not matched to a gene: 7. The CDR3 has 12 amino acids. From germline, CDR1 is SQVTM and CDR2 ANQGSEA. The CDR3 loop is CSVVDRGLGYTF. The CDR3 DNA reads TGCAGCGTCGTAGACAGGGGTCTTGGCTACACCTTC.

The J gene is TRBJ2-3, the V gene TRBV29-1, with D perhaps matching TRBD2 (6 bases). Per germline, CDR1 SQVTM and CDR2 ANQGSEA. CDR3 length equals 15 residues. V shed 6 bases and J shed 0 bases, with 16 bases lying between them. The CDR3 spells CSVVKGLPSTDTQYF. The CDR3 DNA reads TGCAGCGTGGTTAAGGGACTTCCTAGCACAGATACGCAGTATTTT.

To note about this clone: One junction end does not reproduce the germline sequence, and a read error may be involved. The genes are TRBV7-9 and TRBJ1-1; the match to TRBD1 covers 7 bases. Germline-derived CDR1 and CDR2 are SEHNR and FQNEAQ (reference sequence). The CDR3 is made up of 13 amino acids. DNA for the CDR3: TGCGCCAGCAGCCTTGGGGGACAGCCAGAAGCTTTCTTT. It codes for CASSLGGQPEAFF.

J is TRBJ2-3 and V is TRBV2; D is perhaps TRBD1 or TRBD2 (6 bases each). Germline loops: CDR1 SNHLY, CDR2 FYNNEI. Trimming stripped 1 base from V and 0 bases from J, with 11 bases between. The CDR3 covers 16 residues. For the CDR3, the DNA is TGTGCCAGCAGTGAAGACCGGGGGCCAAGCACAGATACGCAGTATTTT. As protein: CASSEDRGPSTDTQYF.

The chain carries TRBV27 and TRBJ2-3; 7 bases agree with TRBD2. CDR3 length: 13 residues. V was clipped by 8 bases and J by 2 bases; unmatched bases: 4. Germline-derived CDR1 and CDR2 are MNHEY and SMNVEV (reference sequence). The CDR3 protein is CASARLATDTQYF. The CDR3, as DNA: TGTGCCAGCGCGAGACTAGCCACAGATACGCAGTATTTT.

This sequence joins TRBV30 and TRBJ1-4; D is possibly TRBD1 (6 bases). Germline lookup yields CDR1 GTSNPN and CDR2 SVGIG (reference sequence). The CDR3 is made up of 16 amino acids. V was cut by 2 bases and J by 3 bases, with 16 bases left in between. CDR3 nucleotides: TGTGCCTGGAGTCCTTCCCGGACAGATCCTAATGAAAAACTGTTTTTT. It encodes CAWSPSRTDPNEKLFF.

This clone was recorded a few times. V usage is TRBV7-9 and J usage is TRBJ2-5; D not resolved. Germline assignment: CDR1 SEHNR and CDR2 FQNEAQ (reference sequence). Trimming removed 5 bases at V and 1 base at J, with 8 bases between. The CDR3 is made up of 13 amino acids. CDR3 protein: CASSLWGQETQYF. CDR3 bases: TGTGCCAGCAGCCTATGGGGCCAAGAGACCCAGTACTTC.

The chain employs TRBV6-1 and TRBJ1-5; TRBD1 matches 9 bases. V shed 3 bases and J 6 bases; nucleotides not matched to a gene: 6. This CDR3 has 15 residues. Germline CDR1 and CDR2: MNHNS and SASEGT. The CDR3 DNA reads TGTGCCAGCAGTGATGGACAGGGGTTGAGTCAGCCCCAGCATTTT. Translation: CASSDGQGLSQPQHF.

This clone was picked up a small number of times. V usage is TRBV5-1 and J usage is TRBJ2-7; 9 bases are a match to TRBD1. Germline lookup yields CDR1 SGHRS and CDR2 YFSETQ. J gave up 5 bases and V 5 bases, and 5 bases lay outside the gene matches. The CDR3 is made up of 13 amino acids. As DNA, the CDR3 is TGCGCCAGCAGGGGGACAGGGCTCGACGAGCAGTACTTC. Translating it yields CASRGTGLDEQYF.

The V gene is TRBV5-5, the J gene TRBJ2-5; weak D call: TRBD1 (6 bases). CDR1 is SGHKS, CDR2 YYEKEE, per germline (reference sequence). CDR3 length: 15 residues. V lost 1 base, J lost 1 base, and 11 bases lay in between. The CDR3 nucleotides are TGTGCCAGCAGCTTGCAGGGACACCGCCAAGAGACCCAGTACTTC. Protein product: CASSLQGHRQETQYF.

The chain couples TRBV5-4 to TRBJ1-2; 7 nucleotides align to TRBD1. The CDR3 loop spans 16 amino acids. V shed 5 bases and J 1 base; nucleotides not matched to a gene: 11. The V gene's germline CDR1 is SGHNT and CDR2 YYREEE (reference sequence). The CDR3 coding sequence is TGTGCCAGCAGTATTAAGACAGGGAGAGATAACTATGGCTACACCTTC. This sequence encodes CASSIKTGRDNYGYTF.

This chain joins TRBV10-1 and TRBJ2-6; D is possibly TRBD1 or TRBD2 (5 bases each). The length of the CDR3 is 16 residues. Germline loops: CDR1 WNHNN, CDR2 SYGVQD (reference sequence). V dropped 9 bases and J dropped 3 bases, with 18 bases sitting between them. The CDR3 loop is CASSEGNQDGANVLTF. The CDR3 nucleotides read TGCGCCAGTTCCGAGGGGAATCAAGATGGGGCCAACGTCCTGACTTTC.

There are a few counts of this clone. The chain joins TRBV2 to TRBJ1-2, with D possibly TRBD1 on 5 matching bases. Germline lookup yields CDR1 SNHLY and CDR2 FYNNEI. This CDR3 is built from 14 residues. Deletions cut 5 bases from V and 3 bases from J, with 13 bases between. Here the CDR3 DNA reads TGTGCCAGCAGTAGTCTTAGGGGCGACTATGGCTACACCTTC. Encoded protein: CASSSLRGDYGYTF.

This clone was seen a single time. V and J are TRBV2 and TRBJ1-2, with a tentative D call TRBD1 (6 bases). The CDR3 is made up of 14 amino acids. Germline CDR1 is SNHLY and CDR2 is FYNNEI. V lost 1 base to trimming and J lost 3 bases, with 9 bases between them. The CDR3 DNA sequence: TGTGCCAGCAGTGAAGAAGGGACATACTATGGCTACACCTTC. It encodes CASSEEGTYYGYTF.

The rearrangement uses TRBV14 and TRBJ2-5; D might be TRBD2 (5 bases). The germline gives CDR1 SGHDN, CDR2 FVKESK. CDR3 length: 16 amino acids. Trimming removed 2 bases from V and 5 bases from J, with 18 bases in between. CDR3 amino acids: CASSQRGSLSRETQYF. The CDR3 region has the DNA TGTGCCAGCAGCCAACGCGGGTCATTATCACGGGAGACCCAGTACTTC.

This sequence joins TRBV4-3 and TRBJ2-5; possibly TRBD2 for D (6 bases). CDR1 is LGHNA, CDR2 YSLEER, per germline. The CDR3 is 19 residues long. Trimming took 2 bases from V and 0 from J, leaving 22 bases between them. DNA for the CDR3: TGCGCCAGCAGCCAACGCGCTGGAGGGGCGCGAGGGTACCAAGAGACCCAGTACTTC. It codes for CASSQRAGGARGYQETQYF.

CDR3 DNA: TGTGCCAGCAGTGCCCAAAGTTGGGAAGGGTTGAATTCACCCCTCCACTTT. This sequence encodes CASSAQSWEGLNSPLHF. J is TRBJ1-6 and V is TRBV2, with D unresolved. This CDR3 contains 17 residues. V was pared by 4 bases and J by 7 bases, with 20 bases between. Germline values: CDR1 SNHLY, CDR2 FYNNEI.

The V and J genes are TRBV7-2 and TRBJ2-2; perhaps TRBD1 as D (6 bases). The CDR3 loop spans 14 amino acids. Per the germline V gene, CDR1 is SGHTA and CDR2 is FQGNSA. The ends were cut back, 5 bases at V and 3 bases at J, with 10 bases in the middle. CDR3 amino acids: CASSRRTDTGELFF. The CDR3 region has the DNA TGTGCCAGCAGCCGACGGACAGACACCGGGGAGCTGTTTTTT.

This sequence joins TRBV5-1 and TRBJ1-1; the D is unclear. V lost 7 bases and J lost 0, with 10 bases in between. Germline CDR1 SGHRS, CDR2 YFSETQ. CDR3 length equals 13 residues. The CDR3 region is CASSDVLNTEAFF. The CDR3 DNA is TGCGCCAGCTCGGACGTTTTGAACACTGAAGCTTTCTTT.

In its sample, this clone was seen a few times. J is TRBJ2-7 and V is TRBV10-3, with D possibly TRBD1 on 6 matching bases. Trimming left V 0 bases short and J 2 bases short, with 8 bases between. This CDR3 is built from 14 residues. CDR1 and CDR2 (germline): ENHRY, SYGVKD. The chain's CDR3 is CAISESGGPYEQYF. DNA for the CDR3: TGTGCCATCAGTGAGTCTGGGGGCCCCTACGAGCAGTACTTC.

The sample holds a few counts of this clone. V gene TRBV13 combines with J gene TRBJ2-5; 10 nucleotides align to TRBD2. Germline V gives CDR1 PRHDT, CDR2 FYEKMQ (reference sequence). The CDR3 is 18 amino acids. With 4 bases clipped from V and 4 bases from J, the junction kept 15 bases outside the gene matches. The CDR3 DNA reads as TGTGCCAGCAGCTCTGGGACTAGCGTAGACCGTAGCGTAGAGACCCAGTACTTC. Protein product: CASSSGTSVDRSVETQYF.

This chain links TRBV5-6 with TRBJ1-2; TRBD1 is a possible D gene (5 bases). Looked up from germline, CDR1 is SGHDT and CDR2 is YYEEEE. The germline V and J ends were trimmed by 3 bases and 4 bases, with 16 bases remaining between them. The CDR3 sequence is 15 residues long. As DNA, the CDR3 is TGTGCCAGCAGCTCCAGGGACGGATACACCTATGGCTACACCTTC. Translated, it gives CASSSRDGYTYGYTF.

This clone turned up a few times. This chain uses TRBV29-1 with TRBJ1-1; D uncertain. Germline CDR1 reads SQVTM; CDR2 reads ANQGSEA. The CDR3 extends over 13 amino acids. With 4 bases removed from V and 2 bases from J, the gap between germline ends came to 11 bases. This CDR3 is CSVVRFINTEAFF. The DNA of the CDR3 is TGCAGCGTTGTGCGATTTATTAACACTGAAGCTTTCTTT.